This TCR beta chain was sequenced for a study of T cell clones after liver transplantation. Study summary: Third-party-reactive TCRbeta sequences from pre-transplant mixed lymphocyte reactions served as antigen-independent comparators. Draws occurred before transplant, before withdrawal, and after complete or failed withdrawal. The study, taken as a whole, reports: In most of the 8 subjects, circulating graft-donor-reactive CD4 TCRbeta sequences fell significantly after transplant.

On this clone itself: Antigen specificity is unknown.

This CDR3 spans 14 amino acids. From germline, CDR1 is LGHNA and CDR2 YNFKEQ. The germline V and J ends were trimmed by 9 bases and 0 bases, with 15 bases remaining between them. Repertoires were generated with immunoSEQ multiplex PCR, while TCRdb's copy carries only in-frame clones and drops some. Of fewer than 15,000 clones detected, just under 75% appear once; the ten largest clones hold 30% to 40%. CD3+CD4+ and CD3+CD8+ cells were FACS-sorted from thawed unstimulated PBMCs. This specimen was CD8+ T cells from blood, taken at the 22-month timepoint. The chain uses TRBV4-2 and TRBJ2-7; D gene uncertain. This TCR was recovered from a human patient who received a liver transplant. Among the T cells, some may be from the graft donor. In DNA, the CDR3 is TGTGCCAGAATGAAAGAGCGAAGCTCCTACGAGCAGTACTTC. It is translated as CARMKERSSYEQYF.